The 29 T cell receptor beta chains reported below all come from one sample, sequenced in a study of cytomegalovirus exposure and HLA in healthy donors. Use of 60 Vbeta and 13 Jbeta primers characterized the PCR. The assay was immunoSEQ multiplex PCR, and TCRdb's table has in-frame clones only and misses some. The sample carries about 160,000 clones, 80% to 85% recorded once. The source material was PBMCs. The receptors come from a male donor in good health and CMV-seropositive.

The J gene is TRBJ1-6, the V gene TRBV10-1; D may be TRBD1 (6 bases). Germline V gives CDR1 WNHNN, CDR2 SYGVQD (reference sequence). There are 13 residues in the CDR3. V lost 4 bases and J 9 bases, leaving 10 bases between the germline ends. CDR3 DNA sequence: TGCGCCAGCAGTGCAGGGGTTGGTTCACCCCTCCACTTT. This encodes CASSAGVGSPLHF.

This clone has a single count. The genes are TRBV10-2 and TRBJ2-1; maybe TRBD2 (6 bases). Per germline, CDR1 WSHSY and CDR2 SAAADI. The CDR3 covers 13 residues. Trimming removed 4 bases from V and 7 bases from J, with 11 bases in between. The CDR3 spells CASSASLANEQFF. The CDR3 DNA is TGCGCCAGCAGTGCTTCTCTAGCGAATGAGCAGTTCTTC.

The CDR3 DNA reads as TGCAGCGCCCCCGGCGGGACAGGGGTTCGGGGTGGCTACACCTTC. Protein product: CSAPGGTGVRGGYTF. The chain is built from TRBV29-1 and TRBJ1-2; TRBD1 aligns across 10 bases. The V gene's germline CDR1 is SQVTM and CDR2 ANQGSEA. This CDR3 region has 15 residues. The V and J ends lost 7 bases and 7 bases, in that order; junction bases with no gene match: 15.

This clone was seen a single time. This chain joins TRBV6-1 and TRBJ2-5; D is perhaps TRBD1 (6 bases). The CDR3 sequence is 13 residues long. Per the germline V gene, CDR1 is MNHNS and CDR2 is SASEGT. V was cut by 10 bases and J by 4 bases, with 16 bases left in between. The CDR3 DNA reads TGTGCCATCTTGAGGGGGAGCGGAGAGACCCAGTACTTC. Protein: CAILRGSGETQYF.

This chain joins TRBV4-3 and TRBJ1-2; D gene ambiguous. The CDR3 consists of 16 residues. V gave up 1 base and J gave up 2 bases, with 14 bases separating them. From germline, CDR1 is LGHNA and CDR2 YSLEER. CDR3 in amino acids: CASSQAFGGPNYGYTF. The CDR3 bases are TGCGCCAGCAGCCAAGCCTTCGGAGGGCCCAACTATGGCTACACCTTC.

Comments on this clone: One junction end disagrees with the germline gene, perhaps due to a read error. The CDR3 region has the DNA TGTGCCTGGGGGTCTGGGGCCAACGGCCTGACTTTC. It encodes CAWGSGANGLTF. The chain recombines TRBV30 with TRBJ2-6; maybe TRBD1 (5 bases). The CDR3 is 12 amino acids. Germline loops: CDR1 GTSNPN, CDR2 SVGIG (reference sequence).

The chain has TRBV28 and TRBJ2-7; TRBD2 is a possible D gene (6 bases). The CDR3 runs to 13 residues. The V and J ends lost 6 bases and 4 bases respectively, with 13 bases between them. Germline CDR1 reads MDHEN; CDR2 reads SYDVKM. CDR3 region: CASRGGSYYEQYF. The CDR3 bases are TGTGCCAGCAGGGGGGGATCCTATTACGAGCAGTACTTC. The full variable domain, completed using reference TRBV28 and TRBJ2-7, is DVKVTQSSRYLVKRTGEKVFLECVQDMDHENMFWYRQDPGLGLRLIYFSYDVKMKEKGDIPEGYSVSREKKERFSLILESASTNQTSMYLCASRGGSYYEQYFGPGTRLTVT.

In DNA, the CDR3 is TGTGCCAGTAGCTCCAGGGGAACAGATACGCAGTATTTT. Translated, it gives CASSSRGTDTQYF. The chain carries TRBV19 and TRBJ2-3, with D possibly matching TRBD1 (6 bases). This CDR3 region has 13 residues. From germline, CDR1 is LNHDA and CDR2 SQIVND (reference sequence). V shed 6 bases and J shed 3 bases, with 10 bases lying between them. Looking up the rest from reference TRBV19 and TRBJ2-3 gives the full variable domain: DGGITQSPKYLFRKEGQNVTLSCEQNLNHDAMYWYRQDPGQGLRLIYYSQIVNDFQKGDIAEGYSVSREKKESFPLTVTSAQKNPTAFYLCASSSRGTDTQYFGPGTRLTVL.

The chain has TRBV5-4 and TRBJ2-3; no definite D call. The V gene's germline CDR1 is SGHNT and CDR2 YYREEE (reference sequence). CDR3 length: 14 residues. The germline V and J ends were trimmed by 5 bases and 2 bases, with 12 bases remaining between them. CDR3 sequence: CASRRSLHTDTQYF. Written as DNA, the CDR3 is TGTGCCAGCAGAAGGAGTCTTCACACAGATACGCAGTATTTT. Supplemented by reference TRBV5-4 and TRBJ2-3, the full variable domain reads ETGVTQSPTHLIKTRGQQVTLRCSSQSGHNTVSWYQQALGQGPQFIFQYYREEENGRGNFPPRFSGLQFPNYSSELNVNALELDDSALYLCASRRSLHTDTQYFGPGTRLTVL.

The chain uses TRBV5-6 and TRBJ2-7; a possible D gene is TRBD1 (6 bases). Trimming stripped 3 bases from V and 3 bases from J, with 13 bases between. The CDR3 length is 14 residues. Germline values: CDR1 SGHDT, CDR2 YYEEEE. The CDR3 sequence is CASSSSLDSYEQYF. In nucleotides, the CDR3 is TGTGCCAGCAGCTCCAGTCTGGACAGCTACGAGCAGTACTTC. Full variable domain (missing parts from reference TRBV5-6 and TRBJ2-7): DAGVTQSPTHLIKTRGQQVTLRCSPKSGHDTVSWYQQALGQGPQFIFQYYEEEERQRGNFPDRFSGHQFPNYSSELNVNALLLGDSALYLCASSSSLDSYEQYFGPGTRLTVT.

This clone was recorded once. The J gene is TRBJ2-1, the V gene TRBV30; 8 nucleotides agree with TRBD2. Germline V lookup: CDR1 GTSNPN, CDR2 SVGIG (reference sequence). This CDR3 contains 13 residues. The J segment lost 6 bases and the V segment lost 0 bases, leaving 1 base of the junction unmatched. CDR3 coding DNA: TGTGCCTGGAGTGTACGGGAGGGCAATGAGCAGTTCTTC. Translation gives CAWSVREGNEQFF.

The chain carries TRBV11-2 and TRBJ1-2; 7 nucleotides align to TRBD1. Trimming removed 5 bases from V and 6 bases from J; junction bases left unmatched: 9. The V gene's germline CDR1 is SGHAT and CDR2 FQNNGV. CDR3 size: 14 residues. Here the CDR3 reads CASSGARGPHGYTF. CDR3 sequence (DNA): TGTGCCAGCAGCGGTGCGAGGGGGCCTCATGGCTACACCTTC.

The V call is TRBV18, the J call TRBJ2-3; TRBD1 aligns across 7 bases. CDR1 and CDR2 from the germline V gene are KGHSH and LQKENI. Trimming at V came to 1 base and at J to 2 bases, leaving 3 bases not matched to a gene. The length of the CDR3 is 15 residues. CDR3 nucleotide sequence: TGTGCCAGCTCACCACAGGGGGCCCCCACAGATACGCAGTATTTT. Protein sequence: CASSPQGAPTDTQYF. The entire variable domain, with the rest obtained from reference TRBV18 and TRBJ2-3, is as follows: NAGVMQNPRHLVRRRGQEARLRCSPMKGHSHVYWYRQLPEEGLKFMVYLQKENIIDESGMPKERFSAEFPKEGPSILRIQQVVRGDSAAYFCASSPQGAPTDTQYFGPGTRLTVL.

Written as DNA, the CDR3 is TGTGCCAGCAGCTTATGGGGACAGGGACAGCCCCAGCATTTT. Its protein is CASSLWGQGQPQHF. The chain joins TRBV7-8 to TRBJ1-5; 9 nucleotides agree with TRBD1. Per germline, CDR1 SGHVS and CDR2 FQNEAQ. Trimming cost V 2 bases and J 7 bases; bases outside gene matches: 3. There are 14 residues in the CDR3. Complete variable domain (other parts from reference TRBV7-8 and TRBJ1-5): GAGVSQSPRYKVAKRGQDVALRCDPISGHVSLFWYQQALGQGPEFLTYFQNEAQLDKSGLPSDRFFAERPEGSVSTLKIQRTQQEDSAVYLCASSLWGQGQPQHFGDGTRLSIL.

This clone appeared once. The chain joins TRBV6-1 to TRBJ1-3; tentatively, D is TRBD1 (5 bases). The V end lost 6 bases, the J end lost 2 bases, and 11 bases lay between the germline ends. The germline V gene has CDR1 MNHNS and CDR2 SASEGT. The CDR3 covers 14 residues. DNA of the CDR3: TGTGCCAGCAGCGGGGGGAGAGCTGGAAACACCATATATTTT. This encodes CASSGGRAGNTIYF.

This clone was seen once. The chain is built from TRBV6-1 and TRBJ2-7, with D unresolved. CDR1 MNHNS and CDR2 SASEGT come from the germline V gene. This CDR3 contains 11 residues. V was trimmed by 3 bases and J by 4 bases, leaving 4 bases between them. The CDR3 spells CASSDLYEQYF. In DNA, the CDR3 is TGTGCCAGCAGTGACTTATACGAGCAGTACTTC.

This chain joins TRBV4-3 and TRBJ2-7, with D possibly matching TRBD2 (5 bases). V dropped 0 bases and J dropped 2 bases, with 17 bases sitting between them. Germline CDR1 is LGHNA and CDR2 is YSLEER. The CDR3 has 17 residues. CDR3 coding DNA: TGCGCCAGCAGCCAAGATCGGGCAGGCATGGGAGCCTACGAGCAGTACTTC. It specifies CASSQDRAGMGAYEQYF.

For this clone: The sample contains more than one DNA sequence encoding this CDR3. The CDR3 reads CAWSVGGYEQYF. CDR3 DNA sequence: TGTGCCTGGAGCGTGGGAGGCTACGAGCAGTACTTC. The V and J genes are TRBV30 and TRBJ2-7; TRBD2 is a possible D gene (6 bases). The V end was cut by 3 bases, the J end by 3 bases, with 9 bases between. Germline-derived CDR1 and CDR2 are GTSNPN and SVGIG (reference sequence). The CDR3 length is 12 residues.

The rearrangement joins TRBV9 to TRBJ1-6; TRBD1 is a possible D gene (5 bases). V lost 2 bases, J lost 9 bases, and 12 bases lay in between. The CDR3 is made up of 14 amino acids. Germline V CDR1 and CDR2: SGDLS, YYNGEE. CDR3 region: CASSVGGVGSPLHF. Written as DNA, the CDR3 is TGTGCCAGCAGCGTTGGGGGGGTCGGTTCACCCCTCCACTTT.

Here the CDR3 DNA reads TGCGCCAGCAGTGAGACTCGGACTAGCGGGGGGGCCGGGGAGCTGTTTTTT. Protein sequence: CASSETRTSGGAGELFF. J is TRBJ2-2 and V is TRBV10-1; 15 bases agree with TRBD2. J gave up 6 bases and V 2 bases, and 4 bases lay outside the gene matches. Germline V gene lookup returns CDR1 WNHNN and CDR2 SYGVQD (reference sequence). The CDR3 loop spans 17 amino acids.

The chain has TRBV11-2 and TRBJ1-5; 9 positions agree with TRBD1. Germline CDR1 reads SGHAT; CDR2 reads FQNNGV. CDR3 length: 15 residues. The J segment lost 4 bases and the V segment lost 8 bases, leaving 9 bases of the junction unmatched. The DNA for the CDR3 is TGTGCCAGCGCCTCCGGGACAGGGAAAAATCAGCCCCAGCATTTT. Encoded protein: CASASGTGKNQPQHF.

This rearrangement joins TRBV11-2 to TRBJ1-2, with D possibly being TRBD1 (5 bases). V shed 3 bases and J shed 3 bases, with 8 bases lying between them. The germline CDR1 and CDR2 sequences are SGHAT and FQNNGV. CDR3 length: 13 amino acids. CDR3 in DNA: TGTGCCAGCAGCTTTCAGGGTGACTATGGCTACACCTTC. Translation gives CASSFQGDYGYTF.

The V and J genes are TRBV4-3 and TRBJ1-1, with D perhaps matching TRBD1 (6 bases). Trimming stripped 7 bases from V and 4 bases from J, with 13 bases between. The CDR3 spans 13 residues. In germline, CDR1 is LGHNA, CDR2 YSLEER. CDR3 region: CASTSGTRTEAFF. The DNA for the CDR3 is TGCGCCAGCACGTCCGGGACACGCACTGAAGCTTTCTTT.

Concerning this clone itself: This sample includes further DNA sequences coding for the same CDR3. V usage is TRBV2 and J usage is TRBJ1-5; no clear D gene. CDR3 length: 13 amino acids. From germline, CDR1 is SNHLY and CDR2 FYNNEI. V lost 3 bases, J lost 6 bases, and 9 bases lay in between. Written as DNA, the CDR3 is TGTGCCAGCAGTGAGCAGGTCATTCAGCCCCAGCATTTT. It specifies CASSEQVIQPQHF.

The rearrangement links TRBV30 to TRBJ1-6; D possibly corresponds to TRBD1 (5 bases). V dropped 2 bases and J dropped 6 bases, with 11 bases sitting between them. This CDR3 is 14 amino acids long. CDR1 is GTSNPN and CDR2 is SVGIG in the germline V gene (reference sequence). Here the CDR3 DNA reads TGTGCCTGGAGTACGGGACTGAGTAATTCACCCCTCCACTTT. This gives the protein CAWSTGLSNSPLHF. Drawing the rest from reference TRBV30 and TRBJ1-6, the complete variable domain is SQTIHQWPATLVQPVGSPLSLECTVEGTSNPNLYWYRQAAGRGLQLLFYSVGIGQISSEVPQNLSASRPQDRQFILSSKKLLLSDSGFYLCAWSTGLSNSPLHFGNGTRLTVT.

In this sample, this clone turned up a few times. V is TRBV6-1 and J is TRBJ2-2; D may be TRBD1 (5 bases). The CDR3 consists of 14 residues. Germline CDR1 is MNHNS and CDR2 is SASEGT. Trimming took 2 bases from V and 7 from J, leaving 11 bases between them. The CDR3 loop is CASSETRGHGELFF. CDR3 in DNA: TGTGCCAGCAGTGAAACAAGGGGTCACGGGGAGCTGTTTTTT.

V usage is TRBV18 and J usage is TRBJ1-1; D is uncertain. CDR1 is KGHSH, CDR2 LQKENI, per germline. V was cut by 2 bases and J by 1 base, with 11 bases left in between. The CDR3 contains 15 residues. The CDR3 spells CASSPIHDKNTEAFF. In DNA, the CDR3 is TGTGCCAGCTCACCAATTCACGACAAGAACACTGAAGCTTTCTTT.

This clone was seen many times. The chain couples TRBV25-1 to TRBJ2-4; possibly TRBD2 for D (5 bases). V lost 5 bases and J 7 bases, leaving 6 bases between the germline ends. Germline V gene sequence: CDR1 MGHDK, CDR2 SYGVNS. The CDR3 sequence is 11 residues long. The CDR3, as DNA: TGTGCCAGCAGTTCGGGGAACATTCAGTACTTC. Translating gives CASSSGNIQYF. Full variable domain (outside the CDR3, taken from reference TRBV25-1 and TRBJ2-4): EADIYQTPRYLVIGTGKKITLECSQTMGHDKMYWYQQDPGMELHLIHYSYGVNSTEKGDLSSESTVSRIRTEHFPLTLESARPSHTSQYLCASSSGNIQYFGAGTRLSVL.

V usage is TRBV13 and J usage is TRBJ2-7, with 9 bases aligning to TRBD1. This CDR3 comprises 14 residues. CDR1 and CDR2 (germline): PRHDT, FYEKMQ (reference sequence). Trimming at V came to 5 bases and at J to 4 bases, leaving 6 bases not matched to a gene. CDR3 in amino acids: CASSVQGALYEQYF. DNA for the CDR3: TGTGCCAGCAGCGTACAGGGGGCGCTTTACGAGCAGTACTTC.